This T cell receptor (beta chain) stems from a study of breast tumors, draining lymph nodes, adjacent tissues (dated by TCRdb to about 2016). Describing the broader study: Breast cancer patients provided tumor, adjacent nontumor tissue and axillary lymph nodes, and the study compared the TCR beta repertoires across these three sources. The study aimed to assess the relationships and possible T-cell exchange between tumor, surrounding tissue and draining lymph node repertoires in human breast cancer.

Findings and caveats that apply to the study as a whole: The conclusion that tumor T cells originate in lymph nodes was framed as consistent with a hypothesis rather than directly demonstrated. A scenario in which most tumor T cells derive from the lymph node and then expand within tumor tissue was judged to be consistent with the data. Tumors showed preferential V and J gene usage, and their T-cell repertoire diversity fell below that of lymph nodes yet above that of nontumor tissue. In luminal-like breast cancer, tumor and nontumor tissue repertoires resembled each other significantly more than in basal-like breast cancer.

Regarding this clonotype: Its cognate antigen has yet to be identified. It has no much larger one-base neighbor in the sample; base qualities were not kept.

The lymph node samples were taken from the axillary draining lymph nodes of breast cancer patients. Instrument used: Illumina HiSeq 2000. TCR beta chain libraries were generated through multiplex PCR amplification. High-throughput sequencing was used to analyze the amplified TCR beta chain products. TCRdb applied fastp at Q25 and MiXCR to the public reads, then kept only in-frame beta chains. Every distinct CDR3 protein forms one entry, paired with its most common genes and DNA. This sample comprises approximately 210,000 distinct CDR3 sequences, roughly 32% of them detected only once. The ten largest account for approximately 1.5% of the sample. Including cysteine and phenylalanine, the CDR3 has 15 amino acids. The CDR3 DNA has 45 bases and is translated from base 1. V and J lose 2 bases and 1 base, and a span of 12 bases separates them. As encoded in the germline V gene, CDR1 is ENHRY while CDR2 is SYGVKD.

Input material: axillary lymph node tissue. The chain was built from TRBV10-3 and TRBJ2-7, with the identity of the D gene unclear. This TCR derives from a female donor with breast cancer. Some clones in this sample may be carry-over from other donors' samples. For the CDR3, the sequence is CAISEQERQSYEQYF. The bases read TGTGCCATCAGTGAGCAGGAACGCCAGTCCTACGAGCAGTACTTC.